This T cell receptor beta chain originates from a study of shared clonotypes between healthy human individuals (dated by TCRdb to 2018 to 2020). The study in broad terms: A couple of women and a few men aged 18 to 49 years were included in the cohort. For each donor, CD4 naive and CD4 memory were each given three plates, CD8 naive was given two plates, and CD8 memory was given one plate. To estimate repertoire size and how much clonotype sharing occurs between individuals, the study deeply sequenced the blood TCR repertoires of roughly 5 healthy adults. Different laboratories and diverse techniques were used to prepare libraries and sequence TCR repertoires, to increase sequencing depth and limit assay-specific biases. Each donor's leukapheresis produced roughly between roughly 0.9 and 9 billion PBMCs.

CD8 naive samples were obtained by positive selection for CCR7 among CD45RO-negative cells, yielding a CD45RA+CCR7+ population from which TemRA cells were excluded. Healthy HIV-negative adults with no recently reported acute infections or vaccinations were included as donors. All donors were Caucasian adults living in Nashville, Tennessee, USA. Blood was obtained by leukapheresis, after which PBMCs were separated by Ficoll-Histopaque density gradient centrifugation and cryopreserved in liquid nitrogen vapor phase. Analytical flow cytometry was used to check the purity and quantity of every magnetically sorted T cell population. Genomic DNA was isolated from every sorted fraction and measured by UV absorbance on a Nanodrop 2000c. General study outcomes and caveats: Naive subsets generally had larger estimated clonotype richness than memory subsets. Compared with non-shared clonotypes, the clonotypes found in all four sorted-subset donors had higher generation probabilities. Pairwise subsampling led to the expectation that sequencing depth would affect the degree of clonotype sharing among donors. When a few donors were compared, the shared fraction of clonotypes was approximately 5% for naive CD4, 3.5% to 4% for naive CD8, 2% to 2.5% for memory CD4, and around 0.37% for memory CD8. Sampling was restricted to blood, and TCR repertoires in tissues likely differ from the TCR repertoires found in blood. The small number of donors limited the genetic and exposure-history diversity represented. Rarefaction of sorted-subset datasets indicated incomplete sequencing despite the large sequencing depth.

Reading from cysteine to phenylalanine, the CDR3 counts 13 amino acids. Only the CDR3 part of the read is kept: 39 bases, read in frame from the first base. V lost 0 bases and J lost 1 base; the stretch between them is 5 bases long. Via the germline V gene (reference sequence), CDR1 is SGHKS and CDR2 YYEKEE. In the case of this clone: Its binding antigen is unknown. The record has no base qualities; no much larger clone is one base away. Other DNA sequences in this sample translate to the same CDR3.

TCR CDR3 regions were amplified from genomic DNA by multiplex PCR using the deep immunoSEQ assay. Genomic DNA extracted from each cell subset was distributed evenly over all wells of several immunoSEQ 96-well plates, and each plate served as one replicate. For sorted subsets, about 200 ng genomic DNA, equal to tens of thousands of T cell genomes, was loaded into each replicate PCR. The purified libraries were quantified using a Qubit 3.0 fluorometer, sized with a Bioanalyzer 2100, and then quantified again using the KAPA Library Quantification kit. A separate single-read 150-cycle Illumina NextSeq 550 flow cell was used to sequence each immunoSEQ 96-well plate. As for the original processing: Because the immunoSEQ output included only junctional sequences and no quality scores, the filtering could not be the same as the filtering used for full-length reads. Sequences were annotated with PyIR, a Python wrapper for IgBLAST v1.9, and V/J genes and CDR3 were assigned using IMGT germline references. Reads were removed for weak V/J assignments (E-value above 1e-6), missing CDR3, stop codons, out-of-frame junctions, or ambiguous translated residues. V3J clonotypes were defined by identical inferred V gene, J gene, and CDR3 amino acid sequence. To compute the percentage overlap between repertoires, the number of shared unique clonotypes was divided by the size of the smaller repertoire. Richness of each repertoire was evaluated using RTK rarefaction, the Chao1 estimator, and Recon v2.1 estimates of unobserved clonotypes. For all TCRbeta clonotypes obtained by the gDNA method from a handful of donors, generation probabilities were computed with OLGA. TCRdb took this table from immuneACCESS and kept in-frame rearrangements with V and J called. Such tables lack part of the clones; where checked against another copy, unresolved V genes explain under half of the gap, and the rest is unexplained. Clone size and the V and J calls come from that table; the DNA yielded D and trimming. The sample yields hundreds of thousands of clones; more than 85% were counted once. The ten largest clones represent under 30% of the sample.

The sequence came from a man under 40 in good health. The V and J segments used are TRBV5-5 and TRBJ2-7; the D gene lacks a confident call. Input material: naive CD8+ T cells sorted from blood. The cell subset or site tag for this specimen amounts to: CD45RA+CCR7+. This receptor has the CDR3 CASSLVGSYEQYF. The sequence in DNA is TGTGCCAGCAGCTTGGTTGGTTCCTACGAGCAGTACTTC.